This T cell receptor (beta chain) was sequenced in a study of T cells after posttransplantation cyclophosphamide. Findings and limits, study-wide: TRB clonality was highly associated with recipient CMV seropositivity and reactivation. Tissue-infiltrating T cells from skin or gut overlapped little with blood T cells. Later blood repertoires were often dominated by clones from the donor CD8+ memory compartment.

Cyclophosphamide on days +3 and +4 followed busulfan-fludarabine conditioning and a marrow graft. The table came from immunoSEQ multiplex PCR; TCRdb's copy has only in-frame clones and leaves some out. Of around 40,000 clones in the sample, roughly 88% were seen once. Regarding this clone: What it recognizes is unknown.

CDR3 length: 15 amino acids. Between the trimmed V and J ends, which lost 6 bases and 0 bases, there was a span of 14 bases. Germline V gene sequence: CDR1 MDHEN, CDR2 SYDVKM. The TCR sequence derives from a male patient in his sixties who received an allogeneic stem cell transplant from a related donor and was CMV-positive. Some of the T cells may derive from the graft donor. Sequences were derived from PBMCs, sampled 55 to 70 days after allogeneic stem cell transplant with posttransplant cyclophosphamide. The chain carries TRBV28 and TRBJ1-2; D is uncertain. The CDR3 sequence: CASRSEGRANYGYTF. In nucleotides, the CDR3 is TGTGCCAGCAGAAGTGAGGGCAGAGCTAACTATGGCTACACCTTC.